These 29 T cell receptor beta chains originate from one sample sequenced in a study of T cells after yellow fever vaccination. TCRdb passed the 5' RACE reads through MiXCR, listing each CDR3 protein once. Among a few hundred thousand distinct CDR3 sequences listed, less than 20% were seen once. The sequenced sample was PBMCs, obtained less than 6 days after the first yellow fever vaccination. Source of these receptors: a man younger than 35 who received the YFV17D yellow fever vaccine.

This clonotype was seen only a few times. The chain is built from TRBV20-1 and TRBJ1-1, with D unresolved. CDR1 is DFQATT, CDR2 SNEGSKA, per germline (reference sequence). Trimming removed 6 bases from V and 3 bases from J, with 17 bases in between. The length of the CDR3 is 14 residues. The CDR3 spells CSATETLADTEAFF. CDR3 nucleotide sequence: TGCAGTGCCACCGAGACACTTGCGGACACTGAAGCTTTCTTT.

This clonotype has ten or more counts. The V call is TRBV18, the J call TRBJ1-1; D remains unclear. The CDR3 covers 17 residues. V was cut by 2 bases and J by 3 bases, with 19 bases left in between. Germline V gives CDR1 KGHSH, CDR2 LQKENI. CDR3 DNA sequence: TGTGCCAGCTCACCATCGAGGGTCGCTGTTTTGGACACTGAAGCTTTCTTT. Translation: CASSPSRVAVLDTEAFF.

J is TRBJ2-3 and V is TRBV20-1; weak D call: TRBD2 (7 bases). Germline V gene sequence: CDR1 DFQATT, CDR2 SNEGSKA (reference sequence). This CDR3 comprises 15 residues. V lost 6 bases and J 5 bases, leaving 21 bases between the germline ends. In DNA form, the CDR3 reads TGCAGTGCCAACTTGCAACGGGGGGCGGGAGATACGCAGTATTTT. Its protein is CSANLQRGAGDTQYF.

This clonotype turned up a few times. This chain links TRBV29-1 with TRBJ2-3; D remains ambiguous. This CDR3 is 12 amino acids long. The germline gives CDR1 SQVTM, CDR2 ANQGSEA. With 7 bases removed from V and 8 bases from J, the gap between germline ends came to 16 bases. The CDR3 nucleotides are TGCAGCGGGCGGCCAACTACGGGTACGCAGTATTTT. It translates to CSGRPTTGTQYF.

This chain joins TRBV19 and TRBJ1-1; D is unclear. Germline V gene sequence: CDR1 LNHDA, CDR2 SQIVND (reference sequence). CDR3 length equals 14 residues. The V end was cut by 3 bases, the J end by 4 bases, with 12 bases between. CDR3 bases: TGTGCCAGTAGTATGGACTCAAGGCTCACTGAAGCTTTCTTT. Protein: CASSMDSRLTEAFF. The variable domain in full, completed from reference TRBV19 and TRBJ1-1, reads DGGITQSPKYLFRKEGQNVTLSCEQNLNHDAMYWYRQDPGQGLRLIYYSQIVNDFQKGDIAEGYSVSREKKESFPLTVTSAQKNPTAFYLCASSMDSRLTEAFFGQGTRLTVV.

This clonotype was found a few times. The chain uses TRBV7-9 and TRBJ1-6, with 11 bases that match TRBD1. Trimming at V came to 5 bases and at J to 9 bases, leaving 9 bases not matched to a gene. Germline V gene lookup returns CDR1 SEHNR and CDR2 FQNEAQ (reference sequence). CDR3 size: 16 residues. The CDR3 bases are TGTGCCAGCAGCCCCTCAGAGGACAGGGGGCTTTCACCCCTCCACTTT. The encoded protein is CASSPSEDRGLSPLHF. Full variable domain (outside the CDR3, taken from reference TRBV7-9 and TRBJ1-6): DTGVSQNPRHKITKRGQNVTFRCDPISEHNRLYWYRQTLGQGPEFLTYFQNEAQLEKSRLLSDRFSAERPKGSFSTLEIQRTEQGDSAMYLCASSPSEDRGLSPLHFGNGTRLTVT.

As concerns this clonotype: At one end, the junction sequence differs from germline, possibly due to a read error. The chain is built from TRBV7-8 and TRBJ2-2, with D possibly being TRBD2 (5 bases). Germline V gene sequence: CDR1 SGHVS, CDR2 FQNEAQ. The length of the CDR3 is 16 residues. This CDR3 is CASSFYALANTGELCF. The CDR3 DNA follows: TGTGCCAGCAGCTTCTACGCCCTGGCGAACACCGGGGAGCTGTGTTTT.

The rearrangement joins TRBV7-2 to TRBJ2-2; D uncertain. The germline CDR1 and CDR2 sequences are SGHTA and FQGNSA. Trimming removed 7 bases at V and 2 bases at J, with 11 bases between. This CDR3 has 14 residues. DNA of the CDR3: TGTGCCAGCACCCCCAGTAGCAACACCGGGGAGCTGTTTTTT. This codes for CASTPSSNTGELFF.

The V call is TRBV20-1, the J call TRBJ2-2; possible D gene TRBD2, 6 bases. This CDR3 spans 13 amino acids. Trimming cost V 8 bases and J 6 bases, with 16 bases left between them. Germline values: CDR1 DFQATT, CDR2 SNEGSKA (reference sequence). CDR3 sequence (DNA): TGCAGTCCGAGGGACTCCCTAGCCGGGGAGCTGTTTTTT. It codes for CSPRDSLAGELFF.

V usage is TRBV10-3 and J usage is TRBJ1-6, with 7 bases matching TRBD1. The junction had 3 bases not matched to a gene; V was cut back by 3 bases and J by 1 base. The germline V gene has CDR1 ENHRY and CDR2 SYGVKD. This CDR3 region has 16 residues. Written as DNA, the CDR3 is TGTGCCATCAGTGAAAACAGGGGTTCCTATAATTCACCCCTCCACTTT. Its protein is CAISENRGSYNSPLHF.

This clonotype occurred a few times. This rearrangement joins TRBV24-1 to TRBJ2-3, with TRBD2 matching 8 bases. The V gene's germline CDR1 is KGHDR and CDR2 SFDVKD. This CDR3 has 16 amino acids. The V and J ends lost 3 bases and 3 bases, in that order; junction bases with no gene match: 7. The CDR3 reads CATSDPGSGGTDTQYF. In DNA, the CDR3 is TGTGCCACCAGTGATCCCGGAAGCGGGGGTACAGATACGCAGTATTTT.

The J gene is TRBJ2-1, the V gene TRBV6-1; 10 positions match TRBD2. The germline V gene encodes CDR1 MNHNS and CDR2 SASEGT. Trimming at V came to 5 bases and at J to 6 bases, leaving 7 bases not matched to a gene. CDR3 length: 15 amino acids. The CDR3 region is CASSSGASGSNEQFF. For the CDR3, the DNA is TGTGCCAGCAGTAGCGGTGCTAGCGGGAGCAATGAGCAGTTCTTC.

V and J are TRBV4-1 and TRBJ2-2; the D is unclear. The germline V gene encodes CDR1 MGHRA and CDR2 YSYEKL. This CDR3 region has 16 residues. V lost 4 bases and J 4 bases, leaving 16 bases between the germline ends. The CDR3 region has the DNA TGCGCCAGCAGCCCCTCCATTGGGCGTCGCACCGGGGAGCTGTTTTTT. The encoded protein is CASSPSIGRRTGELFF.

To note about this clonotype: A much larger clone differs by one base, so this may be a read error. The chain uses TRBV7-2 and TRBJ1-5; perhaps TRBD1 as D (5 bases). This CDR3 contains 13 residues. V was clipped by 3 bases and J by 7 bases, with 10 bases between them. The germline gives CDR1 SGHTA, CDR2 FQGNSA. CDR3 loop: CASSFGGRQPQHF. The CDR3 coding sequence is TGTGCCAGCAGCTTTGGGGGTCGCCAGCCCCAGCATTTT. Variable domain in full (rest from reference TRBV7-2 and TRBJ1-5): GAGVSQSPSNKVTEKGKDVELRCDPISGHTALYWYRQSLGQGLEFLIYFQGNSAPDKSGLPSDRFSAERTGGSVSTLTIQRTQQEDSAVYLCASSFGGRQPQHFGDGTRLSIL.

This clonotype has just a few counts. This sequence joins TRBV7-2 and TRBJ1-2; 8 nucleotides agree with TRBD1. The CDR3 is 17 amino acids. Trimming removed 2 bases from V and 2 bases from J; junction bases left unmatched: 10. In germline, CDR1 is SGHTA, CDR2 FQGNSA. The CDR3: CASSLISGQGQNYGYTF. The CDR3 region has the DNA TGTGCCAGCAGCTTAATAAGTGGACAGGGTCAAAACTATGGCTACACCTTC. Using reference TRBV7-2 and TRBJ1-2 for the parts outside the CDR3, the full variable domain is GAGVSQSPSNKVTEKGKDVELRCDPISGHTALYWYRQSLGQGLEFLIYFQGNSAPDKSGLPSDRFSAERTGGSVSTLTIQRTQQEDSAVYLCASSLISGQGQNYGYTFGSGTRLTVV.

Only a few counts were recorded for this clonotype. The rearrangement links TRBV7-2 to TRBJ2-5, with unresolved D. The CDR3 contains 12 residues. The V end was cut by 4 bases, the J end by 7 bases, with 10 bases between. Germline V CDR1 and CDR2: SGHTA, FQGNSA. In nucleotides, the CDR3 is TGTGCCAGCAGCTCGCTAGGTGGGACCCAGTACTTC. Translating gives CASSSLGGTQYF.

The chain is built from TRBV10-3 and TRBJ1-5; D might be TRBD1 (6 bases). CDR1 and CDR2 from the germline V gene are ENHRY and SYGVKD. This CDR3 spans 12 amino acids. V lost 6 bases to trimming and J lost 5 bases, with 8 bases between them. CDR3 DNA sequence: TGTGCCATCAGGGACAGCCATCAGCCCCAGCATTTT. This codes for CAIRDSHQPQHF.

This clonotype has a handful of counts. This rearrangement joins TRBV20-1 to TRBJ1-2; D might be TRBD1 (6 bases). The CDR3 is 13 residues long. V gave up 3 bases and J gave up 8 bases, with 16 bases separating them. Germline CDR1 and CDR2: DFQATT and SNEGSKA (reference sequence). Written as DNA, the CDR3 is TGCAGTGCTAGGGTCCCAGGGGCGGGCGGCTACACCTTC. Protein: CSARVPGAGGYTF.

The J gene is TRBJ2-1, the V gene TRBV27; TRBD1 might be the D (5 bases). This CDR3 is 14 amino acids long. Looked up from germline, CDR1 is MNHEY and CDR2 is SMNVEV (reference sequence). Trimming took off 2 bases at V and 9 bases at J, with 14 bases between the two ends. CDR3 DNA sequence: TGTGCCAGCAGTTTAGGAATGGGGCGCGGTGAGCAGTTCTTC. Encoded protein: CASSLGMGRGEQFF.

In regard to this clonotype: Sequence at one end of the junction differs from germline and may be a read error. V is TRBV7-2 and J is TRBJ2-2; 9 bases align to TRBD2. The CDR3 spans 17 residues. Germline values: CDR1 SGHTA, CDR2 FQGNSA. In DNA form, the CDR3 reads TGTGCCAGCAGCTGTAGGACGCGGGGGGGTAGCGGCGGGCAGCTGTTTTTT. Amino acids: CASSCRTRGGSGGQLFF.

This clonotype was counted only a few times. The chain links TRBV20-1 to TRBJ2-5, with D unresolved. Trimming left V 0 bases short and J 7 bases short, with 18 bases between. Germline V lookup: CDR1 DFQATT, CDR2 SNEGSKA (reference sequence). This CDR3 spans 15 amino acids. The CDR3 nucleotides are TGCAGTGCTAGAGATTGGGTTGGGCCCTCGGGGACCCAGTACTTC. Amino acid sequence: CSARDWVGPSGTQYF.

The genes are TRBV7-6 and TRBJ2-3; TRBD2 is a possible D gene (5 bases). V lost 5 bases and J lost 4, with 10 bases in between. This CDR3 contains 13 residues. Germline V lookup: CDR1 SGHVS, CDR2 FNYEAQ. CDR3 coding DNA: TGTGCCAGCAGCCCGGGGTTCGCAGATACGCAGTATTTT. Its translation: CASSPGFADTQYF. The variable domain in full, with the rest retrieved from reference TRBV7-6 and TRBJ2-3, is GAGVSQSPRYKVTKRGQDVALRCDPISGHVSLYWYRQALGQGPEFLTYFNYEAQQDKSGLPNDRFSAERPEGSISTLTIQRTEQRDSAMYRCASSPGFADTQYFGPGTRLTVL.

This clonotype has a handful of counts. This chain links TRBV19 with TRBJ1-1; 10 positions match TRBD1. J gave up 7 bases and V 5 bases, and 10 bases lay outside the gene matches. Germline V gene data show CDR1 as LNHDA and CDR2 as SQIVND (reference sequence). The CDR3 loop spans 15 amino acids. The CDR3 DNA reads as TGTGCCAGTAGTTACCGGGACAGGGGAGCTTTTGAAGCTTTCTTT. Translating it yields CASSYRDRGAFEAFF.

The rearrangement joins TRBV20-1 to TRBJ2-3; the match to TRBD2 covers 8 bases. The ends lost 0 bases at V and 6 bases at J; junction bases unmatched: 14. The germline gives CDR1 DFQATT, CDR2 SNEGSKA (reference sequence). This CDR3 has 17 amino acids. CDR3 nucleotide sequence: TGCAGTGCTAGAGATTTTAGCGGGGAACGACCTAAGGATACGCAGTATTTT. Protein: CSARDFSGERPKDTQYF.

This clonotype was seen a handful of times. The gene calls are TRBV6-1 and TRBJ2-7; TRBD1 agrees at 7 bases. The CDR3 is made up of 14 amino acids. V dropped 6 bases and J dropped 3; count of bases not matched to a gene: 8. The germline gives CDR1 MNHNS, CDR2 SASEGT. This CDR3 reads CASRSEDRLYEQYF. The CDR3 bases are TGTGCCAGCAGATCGGAGGACAGGCTCTACGAGCAGTACTTC.

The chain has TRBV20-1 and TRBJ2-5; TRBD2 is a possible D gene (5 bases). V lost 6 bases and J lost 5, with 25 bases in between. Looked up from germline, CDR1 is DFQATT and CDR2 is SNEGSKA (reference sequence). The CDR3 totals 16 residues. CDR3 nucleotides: TGCAGTGCACCCTTTCGAGGGATGGTCTCAATGGAGACCCAGTACTTC. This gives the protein CSAPFRGMVSMETQYF.

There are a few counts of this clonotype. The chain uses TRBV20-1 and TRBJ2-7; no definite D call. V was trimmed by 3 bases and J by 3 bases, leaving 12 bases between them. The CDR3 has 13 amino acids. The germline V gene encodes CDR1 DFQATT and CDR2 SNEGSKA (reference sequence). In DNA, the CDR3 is TGCAGTGCTAGGGGTAGAGAAAGCTACGAGCAGTACTTC. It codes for CSARGRESYEQYF.

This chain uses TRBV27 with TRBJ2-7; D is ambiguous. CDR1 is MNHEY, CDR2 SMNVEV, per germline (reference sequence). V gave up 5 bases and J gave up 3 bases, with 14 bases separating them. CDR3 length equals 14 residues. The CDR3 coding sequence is TGTGCCAGCAGTCCATGGACGGGTTACTACGAGCAGTACGTC. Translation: CASSPWTGYYEQYV.

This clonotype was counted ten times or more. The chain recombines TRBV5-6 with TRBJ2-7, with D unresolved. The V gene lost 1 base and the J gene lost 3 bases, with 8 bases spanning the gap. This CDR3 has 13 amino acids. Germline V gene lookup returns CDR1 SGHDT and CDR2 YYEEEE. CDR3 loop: CASSLTLIYEQYF. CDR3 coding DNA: TGTGCCAGCAGCTTGACCCTTATCTACGAGCAGTACTTC.